The rows below give T cell receptor beta chains drawn from one sample of a study of blood T cells in healthy people across ages. MiXCR, run by TCRdb on the 5' RACE reads, gives a single entry per CDR3 protein. The data show 760,000 or so distinct CDR3 sequences, approximately 25% seen once. This sample also belongs to another study, concerning T cells of mothers and their children.

Material: blood. Receptors were obtained from a boy aged 5-17 years in good health. CDR3s include the opening cysteine and the closing phenylalanine or tryptophan. The order of the fields is clone size, D gene, CDR3 length, J gene, V gene, CDR3 protein, CDR3 DNA. The D gene is left open where the match is weak. Clone size is shown for a subset of rows, as once, few, many or a class of expanded clone.

.	.	14	TRBJ2-1	TRBV7-2	CASSLDRDSNEQFF	TGTGCCAGCAGCCTTGACAGGGACTCCAATGAGCAGTTCTTC
.	.	13	TRBJ2-5	TRBV7-9	CASSFTPQETQYF	TGTGCCAGCAGCTTTACTCCCCAAGAGACCCAGTACTTC
few	.	15	TRBJ2-2	TRBV5-1	CASSFQDRNTGELFF	TGCGCCAGCAGCTTCCAGGACAGGAACACCGGGGAGCTGTTTTTT
few	.	14	TRBJ2-7	TRBV7-6	CASSHTGRKDEQYF	TGTGCCAGCAGCCATACCGGGAGAAAAGACGAGCAGTACTTC
few	.	14	TRBJ1-1	TRBV6-6	CASSRLWGSSEAFF	TGTGCCAGCAGCCGCCTCTGGGGTTCGTCTGAAGCTTTCTTT
few	.	14	TRBJ2-1	TRBV6-2/TRBV6-3	CASSYAQRINEQFF	TGTGCCAGCAGTTACGCCCAGCGAATCAATGAGCAGTTCTTC
few	.	14	TRBJ2-3	TRBV4-1	CASSRPSREDTQYF	TGCGCCAGCAGCCGACCGTCCCGGGAAGATACGCAGTATTTT
few	.	13	TRBJ2-1	TRBV4-3	CASSQDNTDEQFF	TGCGCCAGCAGCCAAGACAACACGGATGAGCAGTTCTTC
.	TRBD1	14	TRBJ2-1	TRBV25-1	CASSGRGPYNEQFF	TGTGCCAGCAGTGGCAGGGGGCCGTACAATGAGCAGTTCTTC
few	.	13	TRBJ2-5	TRBV9	CASSVAGRETQYF	TGTGCCAGCAGCGTAGCGGGGCGGGAGACCCAGTACTTC
.	TRBD2	17	TRBJ2-1	TRBV28	CATHGGEGVYSYNEQFF	TGTGCCACCCACGGGGGGGAAGGCGTCTACTCCTACAATGAGCAGTTCTTC
.	.	16	TRBJ2-5	TRBV3-1	CASSQVVWDSGGTQYF	TGTGCCAGCAGCCAAGTTGTATGGGACTCCGGAGGGACCCAGTACTTC
.	.	14	TRBJ2-3	TRBV7-3	CASSLLSGPDTQYF	TGTGCCAGCAGCTTATTGTCGGGGCCAGATACGCAGTATTTT
.	TRBD2	16	TRBJ2-1	TRBV9	CASSVGGLADYNEQFF	TGTGCCAGCAGCGTAGGAGGACTAGCGGATTACAATGAGCAGTTCTTC
few	TRBD2	14	TRBJ2-1	TRBV28	CASSFGKRGVEQFF	TGTGCCAGCAGTTTTGGGAAGCGGGGGGTTGAGCAGTTCTTC
few	.	14	TRBJ2-3	TRBV29-1	CSVEGDGSTDTQYF	TGCAGCGTTGAGGGGGACGGTAGCACAGATACGCAGTATTTT
.	.	15	TRBJ1-2	TRBV13	CASSFPQQAAGGYTF	TGTGCCAGCAGCTTCCCCCAACAGGCCGCGGGGGGCTACACCTTC
.	.	15	TRBJ2-7	TRBV4-1	CASSQDPGVEYEQYF	TGCGCCAGCAGCCAAGACCCGGGGGTGGAATACGAGCAGTACTTC